The 25 T cell receptor beta chains below were found in one sample sequenced in a study of blood T cell repertoires in COVID-19. The protocol was immunoSEQ multiplex PCR, while the TCRdb copy is restricted to in-frame clones and leaves out a portion. Of 400,000 to 450,000 clones listed, 80% to 90% are singletons. Sequencing was done on a sample of PBMCs or T cells enriched from blood (not recorded which). These receptors came from a man between 25 and 39 years old who had recovered from COVID-19.

V is TRBV10-3 and J is TRBJ1-5; TRBD1 aligns across 9 bases. Germline CDR1 and CDR2: ENHRY and SYGVKD. Trimming took 4 bases from V and 2 from J; bases not matched to a gene: 6. There are 16 residues in the CDR3. The CDR3 sequence is CAISVGRQGGNQPQHF. The CDR3 nucleotides are TGTGCCATCAGTGTAGGTCGACAGGGGGGCAATCAGCCCCAGCATTTT.

The chain joins TRBV10-3 to TRBJ2-2; TRBD1 matches at 9 bases. This CDR3 comprises 14 residues. Germline CDR1 ENHRY, CDR2 SYGVKD. V dropped 11 bases and J dropped 0; count of bases not matched to a gene: 4. CDR3 region: CAARQGANTGELFF. CDR3 sequence (DNA): TGTGCCGCCAGACAGGGGGCGAACACCGGGGAGCTGTTTTTT.

This chain connects TRBV28 to TRBJ1-3; 9 nucleotides agree with TRBD1. The CDR3 runs 17 residues. V lost 2 bases and J lost 2; bases outside the gene matches: 7. Per the germline V gene, CDR1 is MDHEN and CDR2 is SYDVKM. The CDR3 coding sequence is TGTGCCAGCAGTTTAAAGGGGGGGACAGGGACTGGAAACACCATATATTTT. Translating gives CASSLKGGTGTGNTIYF.

The chain joins TRBV6-5 to TRBJ1-3, with D perhaps TRBD1 (5 bases). Germline V gives CDR1 MNHEY, CDR2 SVGAGI. This CDR3 has 14 residues. The V gene lost 6 bases and the J gene lost 0 bases, with 9 bases spanning the gap. The DNA for the CDR3 is TGTGCCAGCAGAAAGGACAACTCTGGAAACACCATATATTTT. Encoded protein: CASRKDNSGNTIYF.

This clone was recorded once. The rearrangement links TRBV27 to TRBJ2-7; TRBD1 matches 7 bases. This CDR3 has 15 amino acids. V trimming: 6 bases; J trimming: 0 bases; junction bases outside the gene matches: 8. CDR1 MNHEY and CDR2 SMNVEV come from the germline V gene (reference sequence). The CDR3: CASRYGTAFSYEQYF. The DNA of the CDR3 is TGTGCCAGCAGGTATGGGACAGCTTTCTCCTACGAGCAGTACTTC.

The J gene is TRBJ2-7, the V gene TRBV10-3; D remains unclear. The germline gives CDR1 ENHRY, CDR2 SYGVKD. The CDR3 contains 14 residues. The germline V and J ends were trimmed by 2 bases and 4 bases, with 12 bases remaining between them. CDR3 coding DNA: TGTGCCATCAGTGAGGATTCAGTCGCTTACGAGCAGTACTTC. It is translated as CAISEDSVAYEQYF.

This clone was detected only once. The CDR3 nucleotides are TGTGCCAGCATCTTACGTCCTAGCGGGGCCGGGGAGCTGTTTTTT. Its translation is CASILRPSGAGELFF. The chain employs TRBV6-5 and TRBJ2-2, with TRBD2 identical over 9 bases. Germline lookup yields CDR1 MNHEY and CDR2 SVGAGI. J gave up 6 bases and V 7 bases, and 9 bases lay outside the gene matches. CDR3 length: 15 residues.

The chain joins TRBV5-1 to TRBJ1-1; 8 bases align to TRBD1. The CDR3 runs 15 residues. Germline V lookup: CDR1 SGHRS, CDR2 YFSETQ. J gave up 7 bases and V 0 bases, and 8 bases lay outside the gene matches. CDR3 coding DNA: TGCGCCAGCAGCTTGGCCGGGGCAGGGGGCATTGAAGCTTTCTTT. Encoded protein: CASSLAGAGGIEAFF.

The chain recombines TRBV15 with TRBJ2-2; 8 nucleotides match TRBD2. CDR1 and CDR2 from the germline V gene are LNHNV and YYDKDF (reference sequence). The V gene end was trimmed by 3 bases and the J gene end by 5 bases; junction bases not matched to a gene: 17. CDR3 size: 19 residues. The DNA of the CDR3 is TGTGCCACCAGCAGGAAGACCCCGGATAGCGGGATCGGAACCGGGGAGCTGTTTTTT. Its translation: CATSRKTPDSGIGTGELFF.

The rearrangement uses TRBV6-5 and TRBJ2-7; 7 bases align to TRBD1. The CDR3 loop spans 15 amino acids. V shed 4 bases, J shed 3 bases, and the junction held 9 bases outside the gene matches. Germline V gives CDR1 MNHEY, CDR2 SVGAGI. CDR3 sequence: CASSLTAGGSYEQYF. The CDR3 DNA reads as TGTGCCAGCAGTTTAACTGCAGGGGGAAGCTACGAGCAGTACTTC.

The chain has TRBV21-1 and TRBJ2-2; the table calls TRBD2, which could not be checked here. TRBV21-1 is an annotated pseudogene. The CDR3 length is 17 residues. CDR3 sequence: CASSNGLAGGPIGELFF. DNA of the CDR3: TGTGCCAGCAGCAACGGACTAGCGGGAGGGCCTATCGGGGAGCTGTTTTTT.

CDR3 loop: CASSQDGTYGYTF. For the CDR3, the DNA is TGTGCCAGTAGTCAAGACGGGACTTATGGCTACACCTTC. The rearrangement joins TRBV19 to TRBJ1-2; D is perhaps TRBD1 (5 bases). V lost 5 bases and J lost 5, with 12 bases in between. CDR3 length: 13 residues. From germline, CDR1 is LNHDA and CDR2 SQIVND (reference sequence).

The chain joins TRBV6-5 to TRBJ1-3; 7 nucleotides align to TRBD1. CDR1 and CDR2 from the germline V gene are MNHEY and SVGAGI. The J segment lost 3 bases and the V segment lost 6 bases, leaving 5 bases of the junction unmatched. The CDR3 is 14 residues long. The CDR3 loop reads CASSETGRGNTIYF. CDR3 sequence (DNA): TGTGCCAGCAGCGAGACAGGGCGTGGAAACACCATATATTTT.

Written as DNA, the CDR3 is TGTGCCAGCAGATCTGACAGGAGCTCCTACAATGAGCAGTTCTTC. Protein product: CASRSDRSSYNEQFF. V gene TRBV5-4 combines with J gene TRBJ2-1; a possible D gene is TRBD1 (6 bases). The CDR3 spans 15 residues. Deletions cut 5 bases from V and 0 bases from J, with 12 bases between. CDR1 is SGHNT and CDR2 is YYREEE in the germline V gene (reference sequence). Complete variable domain (other parts from reference TRBV5-4 and TRBJ2-1): ETGVTQSPTHLIKTRGQQVTLRCSSQSGHNTVSWYQQALGQGPQFIFQYYREEENGRGNFPPRFSGLQFPNYSSELNVNALELDDSALYLCASRSDRSSYNEQFFGPGTRLTVL.

This rearrangement joins TRBV10-3 to TRBJ2-5, with D unclear. Trimming shortened V by 0 bases and J by 2 bases, and 7 bases separated the two germline ends. CDR1 is ENHRY and CDR2 is SYGVKD in the germline V gene. The CDR3 length is 14 residues. The CDR3 DNA is TGTGCCATCAGTGAGTCGAACAGACAAGAGACCCAGTACTTC. Protein product: CAISESNRQETQYF.

The chain joins TRBV10-2 to TRBJ2-5; TRBD1 matches at 8 bases. J lost 7 bases, V lost 5 bases, and 12 bases had no gene match. Germline loops: CDR1 WSHSY, CDR2 SAAADI. This CDR3 comprises 15 residues. The CDR3 DNA reads as TGCGCCAGCAGTACCGGACAGGGAGGCCTCAGGACCCAGTACTTC. It is translated as CASSTGQGGLRTQYF.

Note on this clone: This same CDR3 is encoded by further DNA sequences in the sample. The chain recombines TRBV28 with TRBJ2-1; 11 nucleotides align to TRBD2. This CDR3 comprises 16 residues. Germline V gene sequence: CDR1 MDHEN, CDR2 SYDVKM. V was clipped by 2 bases and J by 0 bases; unmatched bases: 0. This CDR3 reads CASSLLAGGSYNEQFF. The DNA for the CDR3 is TGTGCCAGCAGTTTACTAGCGGGAGGCTCCTACAATGAGCAGTTCTTC.

V and J are TRBV30 and TRBJ1-2; no clear D. Germline V gene sequence: CDR1 GTSNPN, CDR2 SVGIG (reference sequence). V shed 4 bases and J shed 8 bases, with 11 bases lying between them. The CDR3 sequence is 11 residues long. CDR3 coding DNA: TGTGCCTGGACCACGACTTGGGGCTACACCTTC. As protein: CAWTTTWGYTF.

The chain joins TRBV6-6 to TRBJ2-7; 15 nucleotides match TRBD2. Trimming took 6 bases from V and 3 from J; bases not matched to a gene: 12. The germline V gene has CDR1 MNHNY and CDR2 SVGAGI (reference sequence). The CDR3 is made up of 18 amino acids. The CDR3 DNA sequence: TGTGCCAGCAGCCGAAACGGACTAGCGGGAGGGCCCGGCTACGAGCAGTACTTC. This encodes CASSRNGLAGGPGYEQYF.

This sequence joins TRBV28 and TRBJ1-1; unclear D gene. The CDR3 loop spans 14 amino acids. Trimming removed 6 bases from V and 2 bases from J, with 13 bases in between. The germline V gene has CDR1 MDHEN and CDR2 SYDVKM. CDR3 bases: TGTGCCAGCAGACATACTACACTCAACACTGAAGCTTTCTTT. Protein product: CASRHTTLNTEAFF. The variable domain in full, with the rest retrieved from reference TRBV28 and TRBJ1-1, is DVKVTQSSRYLVKRTGEKVFLECVQDMDHENMFWYRQDPGLGLRLIYFSYDVKMKEKGDIPEGYSVSREKKERFSLILESASTNQTSMYLCASRHTTLNTEAFFGQGTRLTVV.

This sequence joins TRBV28 and TRBJ1-2; 8 positions match TRBD1. This CDR3 has 13 amino acids. Per the germline V gene, CDR1 is MDHEN and CDR2 is SYDVKM. J lost 4 bases, V lost 10 bases, and 8 bases had no gene match. The CDR3 loop reads CATHDRGSYGYTF. The CDR3 nucleotides are TGTGCCACCCATGACAGGGGATCCTATGGCTACACCTTC.

This chain uses TRBV19 with TRBJ1-2; tentative D call: TRBD1 (6 bases). The germline V and J ends were trimmed by 1 base and 4 bases, with 13 bases remaining between them. From germline, CDR1 is LNHDA and CDR2 SQIVND (reference sequence). The CDR3 is 15 amino acids. In DNA form, the CDR3 reads TGTGCCAGTAGTATAGGACAGGCTGGGAGCTATGGCTACACCTTC. Translation: CASSIGQAGSYGYTF.

The chain combines TRBV20-1 with TRBJ1-2; D remains unclear. Trimming cost V 3 bases and J 10 bases, with 12 bases left between them. In germline, CDR1 is DFQATT, CDR2 SNEGSKA (reference sequence). This CDR3 has 11 amino acids. The CDR3 is CSASNPGDYTF. CDR3 in DNA: TGCAGTGCTAGCAACCCTGGAGACTACACCTTC.

V usage is TRBV29-1 and J usage is TRBJ2-7, with 10 bases identical to TRBD1. Germline values: CDR1 SQVTM, CDR2 ANQGSEA. V shed 4 bases and J 0 bases; nucleotides not matched to a gene: 3. The CDR3 runs 14 residues. DNA of the CDR3: TGCAGCGTTGGACAGGGGGCCAGCTCCTACGAGCAGTACTTC. It encodes CSVGQGASSYEQYF.

V usage is TRBV7-9 and J usage is TRBJ2-1; a possible D gene is TRBD1 (5 bases). Per germline, CDR1 SEHNR and CDR2 FQNEAQ (reference sequence). The ends were cut back, 5 bases at V and 3 bases at J, with 8 bases in the middle. The CDR3 is 13 residues long. The CDR3 spells CASSTDIYNEQFF. The CDR3 DNA reads as TGTGCCAGCAGCACGGACATCTACAATGAGCAGTTCTTC.